This T cell receptor (beta chain) was identified during a study of blood T cell repertoires in COVID-19. In the study overall: The samples span acute and convalescent COVID-19 from the United States, Italy and Spain. Nucleic acid was either cDNA or gDNA, and it came from T cells, B-cell-depleted T cells, or PBMCs.

J gave up 4 bases and V 6 bases, and 14 bases lay outside the gene matches. The CDR3 is 16 amino acids. The germline CDR1 and CDR2 sequences are MNHNY and SVGAGI (reference sequence). Profiling relied on immunoSEQ multiplex PCR, and the TCRdb table lists in-frame clones only, not all of them. This table holds roughly 100,000 clones, approximately 90% found once. The chain combines TRBV6-6 with TRBJ1-1, with 7 bases lining up with TRBD1. Material for sequencing was peripheral blood. The sequence derives from a man aged 50 to 60 with active COVID-19. This CDR3 is CASRNLPGPGGTEAFF. Here the CDR3 DNA reads TGTGCCAGCAGAAACCTCCCGGGACCAGGGGGCACTGAAGCTTTCTTT.